This T cell receptor beta chain derives from a study of vaccination and CD4 T cells after COVID-19. Looking at the study overall: Post-vaccine sampling followed dose two by a median about 69 days (range 14 to 241). Whole-study findings and limits: Spike mono-reactivity was evident in 304 of the 307 vaccine-specific clones derived from convalescent patients. In convalescent patients, a median around 86% of reactive clones appeared only post-vaccination. From around 20 to 38, the median of SARS-CoV-2-reactive clonotypes rose without reaching significance.

This clonotype occurred once. Its target is unknown. Cultured CD4+ T-cell DNA underwent Oncomine TCR Beta short-read sequencing. A single record per CDR3 protein comes from TCRdb applying MiXCR to the PCR reads. The sample includes 15,000 to 20,000 distinct CDR3 sequences, approximately 29% seen only once; the top ten take roughly 18%. The treatment here: roughly nine-day PBMC culture with coronavirus spike peptide pools or control peptides (ViraFEST assay). Germline V gene data show CDR1 as MDHEN and CDR2 as SYDVKM. V lost 11 bases to trimming and J lost 2 bases, with 19 bases between them. This CDR3 is 14 amino acids long.

The clonotype originates from a human donor with COVID-19. The sample comprised cultured CD4+ T cells from blood. V is TRBV28 and J is TRBJ2-7, with unresolved D. CDR3 residues: CARPRKGRTYEQYF. The CDR3 DNA reads as TGTGCCCGCCCCCGTAAGGGAAGAACCTACGAGCAGTACTTC. The full variable domain, in which reference TRBV28 and TRBJ2-7 provide the parts outside the CDR3, is DVKVTQSSRYLVKRTGEKVFLECVQDMDHENMFWYRQDPGLGLRLIYFSYDVKMKEKGDIPEGYSVSREKKERFSLILESASTNQTSMYLCARPRKGRTYEQYFGPGTRLTVT.